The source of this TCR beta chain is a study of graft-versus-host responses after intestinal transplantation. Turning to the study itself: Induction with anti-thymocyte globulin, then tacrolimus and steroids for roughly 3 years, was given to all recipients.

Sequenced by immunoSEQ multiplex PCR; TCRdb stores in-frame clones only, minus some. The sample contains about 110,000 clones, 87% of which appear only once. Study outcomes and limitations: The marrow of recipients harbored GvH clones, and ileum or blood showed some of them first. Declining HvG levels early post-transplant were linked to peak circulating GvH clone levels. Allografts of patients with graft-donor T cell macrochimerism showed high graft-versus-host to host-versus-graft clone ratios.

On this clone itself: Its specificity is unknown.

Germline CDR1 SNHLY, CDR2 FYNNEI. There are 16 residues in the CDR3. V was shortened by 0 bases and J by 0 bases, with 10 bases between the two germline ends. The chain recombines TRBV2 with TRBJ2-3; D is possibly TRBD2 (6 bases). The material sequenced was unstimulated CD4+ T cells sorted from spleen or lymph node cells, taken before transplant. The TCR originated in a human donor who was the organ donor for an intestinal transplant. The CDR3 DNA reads TGTGCCAGCAGTGAAGCGGGAGGAACTAGCACAGATACGCAGTATTTT. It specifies CASSEAGGTSTDTQYF. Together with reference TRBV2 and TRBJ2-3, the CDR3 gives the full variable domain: EPEVTQTPSHQVTQMGQEVILRCVPISNHLYFYWYRQILGQKVEFLVSFYNNEISEKSEIFDDQFSVERPDGSNFTLKIRSTKLEDSAMYFCASSEAGGTSTDTQYFGPGTRLTVL.